The 26 T cell receptor beta chains reported below all come from one sample, sequenced in a study of blood T cell repertoires in COVID-19. Using immunoSEQ multiplex PCR, the repertoire was profiled, and TCRdb retains in-frame clones only, with some absent. This table holds hundreds of thousands of clones, about 86% found once. The sequencing input was peripheral blood. The receptor set was obtained from a woman aged 55-70 years with COVID-19, enrolled during active disease.

This clone was recorded only once. The J gene is TRBJ2-5, the V gene TRBV4-1; D perhaps matches TRBD2 (6 bases). From germline, CDR1 is MGHRA and CDR2 YSYEKL. The CDR3 is 15 amino acids. Trimming pared 3 bases from V and 5 bases from J, leaving 16 bases between. CDR3 coding DNA: TGCGCCAGCAGCCATCTCGGACCGGCGGGGGAGACCCAGTACTTC. This encodes CASSHLGPAGETQYF.

The chain couples TRBV5-5 to TRBJ2-3, with 9 bases identical to TRBD2. CDR3 size: 16 residues. Unmatched junction bases numbered 4, after V lost 0 bases and J lost 2 bases. Germline CDR1 and CDR2: SGHKS and YYEKEE (reference sequence). The CDR3 reads CASSLAGLAYTDTQYF. CDR3 DNA sequence: TGTGCCAGCAGCTTGGCGGGACTAGCCTACACAGATACGCAGTATTTT.

The rearrangement uses TRBV6-1 and TRBJ2-1; 7 bases are shared with TRBD2. The CDR3 is made up of 18 amino acids. Germline V gene sequence: CDR1 MNHNS, CDR2 SASEGT. The V gene end was trimmed by 1 base and the J gene end by 0 bases; junction bases not matched to a gene: 9. CDR3 nucleotides: TGTGCCAGCAGTGAAGTCCCTTGGCGGGGGAGCTCCTACAATGAGCAGTTCTTC. This sequence encodes CASSEVPWRGSSYNEQFF.

This chain links TRBV7-9 with TRBJ2-4; 11 bases line up with TRBD2. This CDR3 comprises 14 residues. With 7 bases clipped from V and 8 bases from J, the junction kept 7 bases outside the gene matches. Germline V gene lookup returns CDR1 SEHNR and CDR2 FQNEAQ (reference sequence). As DNA, the CDR3 is TGTGCCAGCAATAGCGGGGGGGCCGAGGACATTCAGTACTTC. Residues: CASNSGGAEDIQYF.

The chain joins TRBV6-5 to TRBJ2-7; D possibly corresponds to TRBD1 (6 bases). CDR3 length equals 14 residues. V lost 6 bases and J 2 bases, leaving 14 bases between the germline ends. The V gene's germline CDR1 is MNHEY and CDR2 SVGAGI. This CDR3 reads CASRSPGEPYEQYF. The DNA for the CDR3 is TGTGCCAGCAGATCCCCAGGGGAGCCCTACGAGCAGTACTTC.

The V call is TRBV9, the J call TRBJ2-1; 10 bases are a match to TRBD2. V was pared by 5 bases and J by 9 bases, with 17 bases of the junction left unmatched. The CDR3 runs 17 residues. Germline V gives CDR1 SGDLS, CDR2 YYNGEE. The CDR3 spells CASSATLAGYPYGEQFF. The CDR3 bases are TGTGCCAGCAGTGCGACACTAGCGGGGTATCCCTATGGTGAGCAGTTCTTC.

This rearrangement joins TRBV10-3 to TRBJ2-7, with D perhaps matching TRBD1 (6 bases). V lost 0 bases and J 3 bases, leaving 12 bases between the germline ends. This CDR3 has 15 amino acids. The germline V gene encodes CDR1 ENHRY and CDR2 SYGVKD. CDR3: CAISESTGKSYEQYF. The CDR3 coding sequence is TGTGCCATCAGTGAGTCGACAGGAAAGAGCTACGAGCAGTACTTC.

The chain uses TRBV4-2 and TRBJ1-2; 10 bases are a match to TRBD1. There are 16 residues in the CDR3. The J segment lost 4 bases and the V segment lost 1 base, leaving 6 bases of the junction unmatched. Germline CDR1 reads LGHNA; CDR2 reads YNFKEQ. This CDR3 is CASSQGRQGAFYGYTF. Written as DNA, the CDR3 is TGTGCCAGCAGCCAAGGACGACAGGGGGCTTTCTATGGCTACACCTTC.

The genes are TRBV10-1 and TRBJ1-6; D may be TRBD1 (5 bases). V was shortened by 5 bases and J by 8 bases, with 7 bases between the two germline ends. The CDR3 contains 12 residues. In germline, CDR1 is WNHNN, CDR2 SYGVQD (reference sequence). CDR3 DNA: TGCGCCAGCAGTACAGGCTATTCACCCCTCCACTTT. Its translation is CASSTGYSPLHF.

The chain has TRBV10-3 and TRBJ2-7; 7 bases agree with TRBD1. CDR3 length equals 14 residues. The germline V gene has CDR1 ENHRY and CDR2 SYGVKD. V lost 0 bases, J lost 5 bases, and 4 bases stayed unmatched. The DNA of the CDR3 is TGTGCCATCAGTGAGTCGACAGGGAGTAACGAGCAGTACTTC. It translates to CAISESTGSNEQYF.

This clone was counted only a few times. The chain links TRBV7-3 to TRBJ2-4; TRBD2 matches at 7 bases. Germline V gene lookup returns CDR1 SGHTA and CDR2 FQGTGA. Trimming removed 3 bases from V and 10 bases from J; junction bases left unmatched: 6. The CDR3 is made up of 13 amino acids. DNA for the CDR3: TGTGCCAGCAGCTTTGGCCAGGGAGGGATTCAGTACTTC. Translating gives CASSFGQGGIQYF.

The chain recombines TRBV11-2 with TRBJ2-5; D may be TRBD1 (5 bases). CDR1 SGHAT and CDR2 FQNNGV come from the germline V gene. The CDR3 runs to 14 residues. Trimming left V 4 bases short and J 4 bases short, with 13 bases between. CDR3: CASSSSGQGETQYF. CDR3 DNA: TGTGCCAGCAGCTCCTCAGGGCAAGGAGAGACCCAGTACTTC.

The genes are TRBV15 and TRBJ1-2; possible D gene TRBD1, 5 bases. CDR1 LNHNV and CDR2 YYDKDF come from the germline V gene (reference sequence). This CDR3 is built from 16 residues. V lost 4 bases and J lost 3, with 18 bases in between. In DNA form, the CDR3 reads TGTGCCACCAGCACCCTACGAGCAGGGAAGGACTATGGCTACACCTTC. Its translation: CATSTLRAGKDYGYTF.

V gene TRBV5-4 combines with J gene TRBJ1-1; TRBD1 is a possible D gene (5 bases). The V gene's germline CDR1 is SGHNT and CDR2 YYREEE (reference sequence). The CDR3 extends over 13 amino acids. Trimming removed 4 bases at V and 4 bases at J, with 11 bases between. The CDR3 bases are TGTGCCAGCAGCCCCAGGGTCTCCACTGAAGCTTTCTTT. The encoded protein is CASSPRVSTEAFF.

About this clone: At one end, the junction sequence differs from germline, possibly due to a read error. J is TRBJ2-2 and V is TRBV11-3; weak D call: TRBD1 (6 bases). CDR1 SGHNT and CDR2 YENEEA come from the germline V gene. The CDR3 spans 17 residues. In DNA, the CDR3 is TGTGCCAGCAGATTAGGATCCGGGACATTTAACACCGGGGAGCTGTTTTTT. Its protein is CASRLGSGTFNTGELFF. The full variable domain, completed using reference TRBV11-3 and TRBJ2-2, is EAGVVQSPRYKIIEKKQPVAFWCNPISGHNTLYWYLQNLGQGPELLIRYENEEAVDDSQLPKDRFSAERLKGVDSTLKIQPAELGDSAVYLCASRLGSGTFNTGELFFGEGSRLTVL.

CDR3 amino acids: CAISESLAGGQEGKETQYF. CDR3 DNA: TGTGCCATCAGTGAGTCCCTAGCGGGGGGCCAGGAGGGTAAAGAGACCCAGTACTTC. V usage is TRBV10-3 and J usage is TRBJ2-5; 11 bases fit TRBD2. CDR1 ENHRY and CDR2 SYGVKD come from the germline V gene. The V and J ends lost 0 bases and 3 bases, in that order; junction bases with no gene match: 12. The CDR3 length is 19 residues.

CDR3 in amino acids: CASSRTGNSQPQHF. The CDR3 DNA reads as TGTGCCAGCAGTAGGACAGGAAATAGTCAGCCCCAGCATTTT. This chain uses TRBV6-5 with TRBJ1-5, with 7 positions matching TRBD1. After removal of 5 bases from V and 6 bases from J, the junction contained 7 bases not matched to a gene. Germline V gene sequence: CDR1 MNHEY, CDR2 SVGAGI. The CDR3 runs 14 residues.

The chain is built from TRBV19 and TRBJ2-7; D unresolved. V was pared by 2 bases and J by 3 bases, with 14 bases between. The CDR3 is made up of 15 amino acids. The germline CDR1 and CDR2 sequences are LNHDA and SQIVND (reference sequence). The CDR3 sequence: CASSITRRSFYEQYF. CDR3 in DNA: TGTGCCAGTAGTATAACGAGACGGAGCTTCTACGAGCAGTACTTC.

V and J are TRBV5-1 and TRBJ2-7; D possibly corresponds to TRBD2 (6 bases). The CDR3 is 16 residues long. Germline assignment: CDR1 SGHRS and CDR2 YFSETQ. V was pared by 4 bases and J by 3 bases, with 20 bases between. The CDR3 is CASSPSGSLKIYEQYF. Here the CDR3 DNA reads TGCGCCAGCAGCCCCAGCGGGTCTCTTAAAATCTACGAGCAGTACTTC.

This sequence joins TRBV5-1 and TRBJ2-5, with TRBD2 matching over 7 bases. The CDR3 consists of 16 residues. CDR1 is SGHRS, CDR2 YFSETQ, per germline. Trimming removed 4 bases from V and 3 bases from J; junction bases left unmatched: 12. As DNA, the CDR3 is TGCGCCAGCAGCGGGCCGCGGGGGACTCTCAAAGAGACCCAGTACTTC. Its translation: CASSGPRGTLKETQYF.

The chain couples TRBV18 to TRBJ1-1; D gene ambiguous. The CDR3 covers 14 residues. CDR1 and CDR2 (germline): KGHSH, LQKENI. Trimming left V 6 bases short and J 0 bases short, with 11 bases between. The CDR3 protein is CASSAGILNTEAFF. The CDR3 nucleotides are TGTGCCAGCTCGGCAGGCATCCTGAACACTGAAGCTTTCTTT.

The chain has TRBV19 and TRBJ2-3; no clear D gene. V lost 1 base to trimming and J lost 0 bases, with 8 bases between them. Germline V gene lookup returns CDR1 LNHDA and CDR2 SQIVND (reference sequence). The CDR3 is 15 amino acids. The CDR3 DNA follows: TGTGCCAGTAGTATAGCACGAACTAGCACAGATACGCAGTATTTT. Translated: CASSIARTSTDTQYF.

The chain carries TRBV5-1 and TRBJ1-2; TRBD1 might be the D (5 bases). V lost 0 bases, J lost 5 bases, and 14 bases lay in between. The CDR3 contains 15 residues. CDR1 SGHRS and CDR2 YFSETQ come from the germline V gene. CDR3 nucleotides: TGCGCCAGCAGCTTGGCCGGGACGGGACTATATGGCTACACCTTC. It yields the protein CASSLAGTGLYGYTF.

This chain joins TRBV19 and TRBJ1-1; D is unclear. CDR1 and CDR2 (germline): LNHDA, SQIVND (reference sequence). This CDR3 comprises 15 residues. The V end lost 3 bases, the J end lost 0 bases, and 11 bases lay between the germline ends. CDR3 loop: CASSMRQLMNTEAFF. DNA for the CDR3: TGTGCCAGTAGTATGAGGCAGCTCATGAACACTGAAGCTTTCTTT.

This clone showed up just a few times. The chain combines TRBV7-3 with TRBJ2-2, with D uncertain. Trimming stripped 2 bases from V and 1 base from J, with 14 bases between. Germline V lookup: CDR1 SGHTA, CDR2 FQGTGA. The CDR3 is made up of 17 amino acids. The CDR3 sequence is CASSLSPPRLNTGELFF. The CDR3, as DNA: TGTGCCAGCAGCTTATCCCCCCCGAGGCTGAACACCGGGGAGCTGTTTTTT.

The chain has TRBV6-5 and TRBJ2-5; 8 nucleotides agree with TRBD1. The CDR3 length is 14 residues. Trimming took 2 bases from V and 5 from J; bases not matched to a gene: 4. In germline, CDR1 is MNHEY, CDR2 SVGAGI. CDR3 region: CASSYRTGFETQYF. The DNA of the CDR3 is TGTGCCAGCAGTTACCGGACAGGGTTTGAGACCCAGTACTTC.